What follows are 24 T cell receptor beta chains derived from one specimen sequenced in a study of T cells in narcolepsy. The data were produced by immunoSEQ multiplex PCR, yet TCRdb's version contains in-frame clones alone and is incomplete. The sample yields nearly 35,000 clones, approximately 80% seen once. Sequencing used memory (CD45RA-) CD4+ T cells from blood. All receptors come from a human donor in good health.

The chain joins TRBV6-5 to TRBJ2-7; TRBD1 agrees at 7 bases. Germline lookup yields CDR1 MNHEY and CDR2 SVGAGI. V was clipped by 6 bases and J by 2 bases; unmatched bases: 7. CDR3 length: 14 residues. The CDR3 region is CASRPGQVPYEQYF. The CDR3 nucleotides are TGTGCCAGCAGACCTGGACAGGTTCCCTACGAGCAGTACTTC.

The J gene is TRBJ2-2, the V gene TRBV5-6; TRBD1 matches at 9 bases. Germline values: CDR1 SGHDT, CDR2 YYEEEE. This CDR3 comprises 16 residues. V shed 7 bases, J shed 0 bases, and the junction held 7 bases outside the gene matches. In DNA form, the CDR3 reads TGTGCCAGCGCCGGAGGACAGGGGACGAACACCGGGGAGCTGTTTTTT. It specifies CASAGGQGTNTGELFF.

This chain joins TRBV6-5 and TRBJ2-7; possibly TRBD2 for D (6 bases). V was pared by 9 bases and J by 2 bases, with 17 bases between. This CDR3 region has 14 residues. Per germline, CDR1 MNHEY and CDR2 SVGAGI. Here the CDR3 reads CASTYAGTPYEQYF. CDR3 nucleotides: TGTGCCAGTACGTACGCTGGGACTCCCTACGAGCAGTACTTC.

The chain combines TRBV10-3 with TRBJ1-5; 12 bases are shared with TRBD1. This CDR3 has 15 amino acids. J was trimmed by 6 bases and V by 6 bases; bases with no gene match: 6. CDR1 and CDR2 (germline): ENHRY, SYGVKD. For the CDR3, the DNA is TGTGCCATCAGCGCGGGACAGGGGGCGCCTCAGCCCCAGCATTTT. Translating it yields CAISAGQGAPQPQHF.

The sample holds a few counts of this clone. The chain carries TRBV7-6 and TRBJ1-3; the match to TRBD1 covers 7 bases. The junction had 7 bases not matched to a gene; V was cut back by 5 bases and J by 0 bases. Per the germline V gene, CDR1 is SGHVS and CDR2 is FNYEAQ. The CDR3 spans 16 residues. Written as DNA, the CDR3 is TGTGCCAGCAGCCCGGGACAGACTAGCTCTGGAAACACCATATATTTT. Its protein is CASSPGQTSSGNTIYF.

The gene calls are TRBV6-5 and TRBJ1-2; 7 bases are shared with TRBD1. Germline V CDR1 and CDR2: MNHEY, SVGAGI. The CDR3 has 16 residues. V lost 2 bases to trimming and J lost 4 bases; unmatched junction nucleotides: 10. This CDR3 reads CASSYRTGSVGYGYTF. As DNA, the CDR3 is TGTGCCAGCAGTTACCGGACAGGAAGCGTGGGCTATGGCTACACCTTC.

The rearrangement joins TRBV5-1 to TRBJ1-1; D gene uncertain. The germline gives CDR1 SGHRS, CDR2 YFSETQ. V lost 4 bases and J 1 base, leaving 11 bases between the germline ends. The CDR3 has 14 amino acids. Here the CDR3 reads CASSPLTGNTEAFF. CDR3 coding DNA: TGCGCCAGCAGCCCTTTGACGGGGAACACTGAAGCTTTCTTT.

The V and J genes are TRBV27 and TRBJ2-6, with a tentative D call TRBD2 (5 bases). V was shortened by 6 bases and J by 0 bases, with 9 bases between the two germline ends. The CDR3 sequence is 15 residues long. The germline CDR1 and CDR2 sequences are MNHEY and SMNVEV (reference sequence). CDR3 sequence: CASRGVSSGANVLTF. CDR3 in DNA: TGTGCCAGCAGGGGAGTAAGCTCTGGGGCCAACGTCCTGACTTTC.

The rearrangement links TRBV6-5 to TRBJ2-3, with D possibly TRBD2 on 6 matching bases. This CDR3 is built from 14 residues. Trimming stripped 6 bases from V and 3 bases from J, with 13 bases between. Germline-derived CDR1 and CDR2 are MNHEY and SVGAGI. CDR3 nucleotide sequence: TGTGCCAGCAGCCTATGGAGGGTGACAGATACGCAGTATTTT. Its translation: CASSLWRVTDTQYF.

The rearrangement uses TRBV5-1 and TRBJ2-5; weak D call: TRBD1 (6 bases). The CDR3 runs to 14 residues. Germline-derived CDR1 and CDR2 are SGHRS and YFSETQ. Trimming left V 4 bases short and J 4 bases short, with 14 bases between. In DNA form, the CDR3 reads TGCGCCAGCAGCCCAGGGGCGCTAGGAGAGACCCAGTACTTC. It is translated as CASSPGALGETQYF.

The chain combines TRBV7-2 with TRBJ2-2; either TRBD1 or TRBD2 may supply D (5 bases each). CDR1 and CDR2 from the germline V gene are SGHTA and FQGNSA. The V end was cut by 3 bases, the J end by 6 bases, with 14 bases between. The CDR3 has 15 amino acids. Written as DNA, the CDR3 is TGTGCCAGCAGCTTCCGGGGCGAGGGATCCGGGGAGCTGTTTTTT. Residues: CASSFRGEGSGELFF. The variable domain in full, completed from reference TRBV7-2 and TRBJ2-2, reads GAGVSQSPSNKVTEKGKDVELRCDPISGHTALYWYRQSLGQGLEFLIYFQGNSAPDKSGLPSDRFSAERTGGSVSTLTIQRTQQEDSAVYLCASSFRGEGSGELFFGEGSRLTVL.

J is TRBJ2-2 and V is TRBV5-5; 8 bases are a match to TRBD2. With V trimmed by 1 base and J by 1 base, 6 bases remained unmatched. The germline gives CDR1 SGHKS, CDR2 YYEKEE (reference sequence). This CDR3 has 17 amino acids. The CDR3 DNA is TGTGCCAGCAGCTTGCTCTTGCTAGCGGGGAACACCGGGGAGCTGTTTTTT. This translates into CASSLLLLAGNTGELFF.

J is TRBJ2-3 and V is TRBV27, with a possible D match to TRBD1 (5 bases). This CDR3 is built from 15 residues. Deletions cut 3 bases from V and 1 base from J, with 11 bases between. Per germline, CDR1 MNHEY and CDR2 SMNVEV (reference sequence). CDR3 sequence: CASSFGFRGTDTQYF. The CDR3 nucleotides are TGTGCCAGCAGTTTTGGGTTCAGGGGCACAGATACGCAGTATTTT.

This clone was found once. CDR3 protein: CASSIDPGVYSNQPQHF. The CDR3 DNA follows: TGTGCCAGTAGTATAGACCCAGGAGTCTATAGCAATCAGCCCCAGCATTTT. The V call is TRBV19, the J call TRBJ1-5; no definite D call. The CDR3 extends over 17 amino acids. The V end lost 0 bases, the J end lost 0 bases, and 12 bases lay between the germline ends. CDR1 is LNHDA and CDR2 is SQIVND in the germline V gene (reference sequence).

CDR3 in amino acids: CASRAGTTIYF. CDR3 in DNA: TGTGCCAGCAGAGCCGGGACCACCATATATTTT. V is TRBV6-5 and J is TRBJ1-3; TRBD1 is a possible D gene (5 bases). The germline CDR1 and CDR2 sequences are MNHEY and SVGAGI. CDR3 length: 11 amino acids. Trimming pared 6 bases from V and 9 bases from J, leaving 9 bases between.

The V gene is TRBV19, the J gene TRBJ2-2, with D possibly being TRBD1 (8 bases). V lost 3 bases and J lost 5, with 13 bases in between. The CDR3 totals 15 residues. Germline V gene lookup returns CDR1 LNHDA and CDR2 SQIVND (reference sequence). CDR3 in amino acids: CASSIGQGGTGELFF. CDR3 DNA sequence: TGTGCCAGTAGTATCGGACAGGGAGGGACCGGGGAGCTGTTTTTT.

The chain is built from TRBV6-5 and TRBJ2-6; tentative D call: TRBD2 (6 bases). CDR1 is MNHEY, CDR2 SVGAGI, per germline. V was clipped by 6 bases and J by 0 bases, with 9 bases between them. CDR3 length: 15 amino acids. CDR3 sequence: CASSPGGSGANVLTF. The CDR3 coding sequence is TGTGCCAGCAGCCCCGGGGGCTCTGGGGCCAACGTCCTGACTTTC.

The chain is built from TRBV11-2 and TRBJ1-3; D is unclear. The germline V gene encodes CDR1 SGHAT and CDR2 FQNNGV. The CDR3 extends over 15 amino acids. Trimming removed 0 bases at V and 4 bases at J, with 10 bases between. CDR3 coding DNA: TGTGCCAGCAGCTTAGATCTCAGCCCGGGAAACACCATATATTTT. Protein product: CASSLDLSPGNTIYF. Together with reference TRBV11-2 and TRBJ1-3, the CDR3 gives the full variable domain: EAGVAQSPRYKIIEKRQSVAFWCNPISGHATLYWYQQILGQGPKLLIQFQNNGVVDDSQLPKDRFSAERLKGVDSTLKIQPAKLEDSAVYLCASSLDLSPGNTIYFGEGSWLTVV.

The chain links TRBV7-2 to TRBJ1-3; no clear D gene. CDR1 and CDR2 from the germline V gene are SGHTA and FQGNSA. The V end lost 0 bases, the J end lost 3 bases, and 12 bases lay between the germline ends. The CDR3 extends over 16 amino acids. CDR3 coding DNA: TGTGCCAGCAGCTTAGCTCTCAGAAAAGGTGGAAACACCATATATTTT. This gives the protein CASSLALRKGGNTIYF.

The V call is TRBV21-1, the J call TRBJ2-7; the table names TRBD2, a call not compared with the DNA. TRBV21-1 is described as a pseudogene. This CDR3 has 15 residues. The CDR3 spells CASPAGAGVSYEQYF. The CDR3, as DNA: TGTGCCAGCCCCGCTGGAGCGGGAGTATCCTACGAGCAGTACTTC.

As for this clone: The junction departs from the called germline gene at one end, perhaps through a read error. V gene TRBV5-1 combines with J gene TRBJ1-2; D ambiguous. Per the germline V gene, CDR1 is SGHRS and CDR2 is YFSETQ. The length of the CDR3 is 15 residues. DNA for the CDR3: TGCGCCGGCAGCTTATCTCTGCAGAATAACTATGGCTACACCTTC. It is translated as CAGSLSLQNNYGYTF.

CDR3 region: CASSPVNEGVGETQYF. The CDR3 DNA reads as TGTGCCAGCAGCCCCGTTAACGAGGGAGTGGGAGAGACCCAGTACTTC. The chain links TRBV5-8 to TRBJ2-5; maybe TRBD2 (5 bases). Per the germline V gene, CDR1 is SGHTS and CDR2 is YDEGEE. The CDR3 is made up of 16 amino acids. With 4 bases removed from V and 4 bases from J, the gap between germline ends came to 20 bases.

Concerning this clone: Other DNA sequences in the same sample also yield this CDR3. The chain couples TRBV27 to TRBJ2-3; TRBD2 might be the D (6 bases). The germline V gene has CDR1 MNHEY and CDR2 SMNVEV (reference sequence). V was clipped by 4 bases and J by 5 bases, with 22 bases between them. The CDR3 contains 17 residues. CDR3: CASSSSLRGKGGDTQYF. The CDR3 DNA sequence: TGTGCCAGCAGTTCCAGTCTGAGGGGAAAGGGAGGAGATACGCAGTATTTT.

The rearrangement uses TRBV2 and TRBJ2-3; 8 bases agree with TRBD2. V shed 2 bases and J 3 bases; nucleotides not matched to a gene: 4. CDR1 SNHLY and CDR2 FYNNEI come from the germline V gene. This CDR3 spans 15 amino acids. Here the CDR3 DNA reads TGTGCCAGCAGTGAATGGGCTAGCGGGACAGATACGCAGTATTTT. This codes for CASSEWASGTDTQYF.